The present T cell receptor (beta chain) was sequenced within a study of T cells in localized non-small cell lung cancer. Whole-study results and caveats: Heterogeneity within the tumor remains possible, as just one region underwent sequencing. Uninvolved neighboring lung showed the greatest T cell clonality, exceeding tumor.

The V gene lost 5 bases and the J gene lost 8 bases, with 19 bases spanning the gap. The CDR3 consists of 15 residues. Per the germline V gene, CDR1 is SGHTA and CDR2 is FQGNSA. Using immunoSEQ multiplex PCR, the repertoire was profiled, and TCRdb retains in-frame clones only, with some absent. Among 50,000 to 65,000 clones listed, about three quarters were seen once. In regard to this clone: Its matching antigen is unknown.

V is TRBV7-2 and J is TRBJ2-4; D may be TRBD1 or TRBD2 (5 bases each). The TCR originated in a woman aged 35 to 70 with stage II lung adenocarcinoma. The sequenced sample was PBMCs, obtained before any cancer treatment. DNA for the CDR3: TGTGCCAGCAGCACTAGAAGGGGCCGGGGAGACATTCAGTACTTC. It specifies CASSTRRGRGDIQYF.